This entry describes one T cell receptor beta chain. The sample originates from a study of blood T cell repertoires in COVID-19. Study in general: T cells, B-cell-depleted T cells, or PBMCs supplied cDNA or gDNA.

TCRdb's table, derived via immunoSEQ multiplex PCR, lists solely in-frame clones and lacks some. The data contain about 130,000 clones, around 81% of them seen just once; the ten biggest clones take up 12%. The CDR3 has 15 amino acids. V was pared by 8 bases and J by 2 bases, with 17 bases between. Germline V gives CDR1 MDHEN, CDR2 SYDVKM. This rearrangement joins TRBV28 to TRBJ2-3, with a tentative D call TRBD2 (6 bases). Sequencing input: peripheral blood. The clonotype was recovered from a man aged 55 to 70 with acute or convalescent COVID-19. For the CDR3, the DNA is TGTGCCAGCGCCATTCCGGGGGTCCCCACAGATACGCAGTATTTT. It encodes CASAIPGVPTDTQYF.